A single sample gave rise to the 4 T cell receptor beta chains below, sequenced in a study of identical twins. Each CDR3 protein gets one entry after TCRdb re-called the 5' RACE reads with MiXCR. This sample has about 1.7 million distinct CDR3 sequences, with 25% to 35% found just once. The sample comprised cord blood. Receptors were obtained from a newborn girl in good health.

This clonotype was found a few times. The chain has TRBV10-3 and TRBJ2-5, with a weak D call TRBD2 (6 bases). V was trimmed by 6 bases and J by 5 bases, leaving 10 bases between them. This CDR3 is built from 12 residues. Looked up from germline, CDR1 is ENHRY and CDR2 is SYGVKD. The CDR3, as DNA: TGTGCCATCAGCACTAGCTGGGAGACCCAGTACTTC. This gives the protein CAISTSWETQYF.

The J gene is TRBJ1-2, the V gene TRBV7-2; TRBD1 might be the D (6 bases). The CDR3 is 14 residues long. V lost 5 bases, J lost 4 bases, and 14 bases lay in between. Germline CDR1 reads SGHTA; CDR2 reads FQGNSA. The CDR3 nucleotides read TGTGCCAGCAGCCAAAAGGTACAGGGCTATGGCTACACCTTC. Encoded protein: CASSQKVQGYGYTF.

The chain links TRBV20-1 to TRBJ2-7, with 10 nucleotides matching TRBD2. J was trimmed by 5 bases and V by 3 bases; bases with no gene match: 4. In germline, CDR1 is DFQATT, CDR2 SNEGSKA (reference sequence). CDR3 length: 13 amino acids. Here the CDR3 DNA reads TGCAGTGCTAGCCGGCTAGCGGGAGACGAGCAGTACTTC. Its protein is CSASRLAGDEQYF.

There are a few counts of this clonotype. CDR3 loop: CASNRLAPDTQYF. The CDR3 DNA reads as TGTGCCAGCAACCGACTAGCGCCAGATACGCAGTATTTT. The chain is built from TRBV11-2 and TRBJ2-3; TRBD2 matches 8 bases. This CDR3 has 13 residues. V gave up 7 bases and J gave up 4 bases; unmatched junction bases: 4. Germline CDR1 SGHAT, CDR2 FQNNGV. Full variable domain (rest looked up from reference TRBV11-2 and TRBJ2-3): EAGVAQSPRYKIIEKRQSVAFWCNPISGHATLYWYQQILGQGPKLLIQFQNNGVVDDSQLPKDRFSAERLKGVDSTLKIQPAKLEDSAVYLCASNRLAPDTQYFGPGTRLTVL.